These 20 T cell receptor beta chains were all obtained from the same sample, sequenced in a study of blood T cell repertoires in COVID-19 (dated by TCRdb to between 2020 and 2021). Library creation used the immunoSEQ multiplex PCR assay. In TCRdb, the immuneACCESS table is reduced to in-frame sequences with V and J assigned. These tables do not hold every clone; where another copy was compared, an unresolved V gene accounts for under half, and the others remain unexplained. Within this sample are 130,000 to 150,000 clones, with approximately 91% of them counted one time only. About 10% of the sample is held by the ten biggest clonotypes. Sequencing was done on a sample of peripheral blood. These receptor sequences come from a man over 45 with active or convalescent COVID-19.

This clone was recorded only once. This chain's CDR3 is CASSQDWRGSTDTQYF. CDR3 coding DNA: TGCGCCAGCAGCCAAGATTGGAGGGGTAGCACAGATACGCAGTATTTT. The J gene is TRBJ2-3, the V gene TRBV4-1; maybe TRBD2 (6 bases). This CDR3 is built from 16 residues. Between the trimmed V and J ends, which lost 0 bases and 0 bases, there was a span of 10 bases. Per the germline V gene, CDR1 is MGHRA and CDR2 is YSYEKL.

Only one count was recorded for this clone. This chain connects TRBV13 to TRBJ1-1; perhaps TRBD1 as D (5 bases). The CDR3 is 17 residues long. The germline V gene has CDR1 PRHDT and CDR2 FYEKMQ (reference sequence). V gave up 8 bases and J gave up 3 bases, with 25 bases separating them. The CDR3 loop reads CASAWRARAEGYTEAFF. The CDR3 bases are TGTGCCAGCGCATGGCGGGCCAGGGCGGAGGGGTACACTGAAGCTTTCTTT.

Only one count was recorded for this clone. The chain employs TRBV3-1 (or the pseudogene TRBV3-2) and TRBJ2-7, with a tentative D call TRBD2 (5 bases). V lost 3 bases to trimming and J lost 3 bases, with 9 bases between them. Germline V lookup: CDR1 LGHDT, CDR2 YNNKEL (reference sequence). The length of the CDR3 is 13 residues. The DNA for the CDR3 is TGTGCCAGCAGCCACGCGGGTGGCTACGAGCAGTACTTC. Translation: CASSHAGGYEQYF.

The chain links TRBV28 to TRBJ1-5; possible D gene TRBD1, 6 bases. V lost 8 bases and J lost 2, with 13 bases in between. The V gene's germline CDR1 is MDHEN and CDR2 SYDVKM. The CDR3 extends over 14 amino acids. The CDR3 region has the DNA TGTGCCAGCTGGGGGGGGGCCCGCAATCAGCCCCAGCATTTT. Translated: CASWGGARNQPQHF.

The J gene is TRBJ2-6, the V gene TRBV25-1, with TRBD1 matching over 7 bases. The CDR3 extends over 15 amino acids. Germline CDR1 and CDR2: MGHDK and SYGVNS. Germline trimming cut 3 bases from V and 4 bases from J; bases unmatched to any gene: 3. This chain's CDR3 is CASSDTGAGANVLTF. CDR3 nucleotide sequence: TGTGCCAGCAGTGACACAGGGGCCGGGGCCAACGTCCTGACTTTC.

The chain recombines TRBV9 with TRBJ2-2, with 14 bases fitting TRBD2. V shed 2 bases, J shed 8 bases, and the junction held 5 bases outside the gene matches. The CDR3 covers 16 residues. Germline CDR1 SGDLS, CDR2 YYNGEE. CDR3 sequence reads: CASSVGTSGRGGELFF. The CDR3 nucleotides read TGTGCCAGCAGCGTCGGGACTAGCGGGAGAGGGGGGGAGCTGTTTTTT.

This rearrangement joins TRBV3-1 (or the pseudogene TRBV3-2) to TRBJ1-4; no definite D call. V was clipped by 3 bases and J by 8 bases, with 13 bases between them. Germline CDR1 LGHDT, CDR2 YNNKEL (reference sequence). The CDR3 contains 14 residues. This CDR3 reads CASSQSGVGEKLFF. As DNA, the CDR3 is TGTGCCAGCAGCCAGAGCGGAGTGGGGGAAAAACTGTTTTTT.

This chain joins TRBV6-5 and TRBJ2-3, with unresolved D. The CDR3 consists of 13 residues. Trimming left V 6 bases short and J 1 base short, with 8 bases between. The germline V gene encodes CDR1 MNHEY and CDR2 SVGAGI. This CDR3 reads CASSPRGTDTQYF. The CDR3 DNA sequence: TGTGCCAGCAGCCCACGGGGCACAGATACGCAGTATTTT.

This clone was seen once. The genes are TRBV7-9 and TRBJ2-7; the match to TRBD2 covers 9 bases. Germline CDR1 and CDR2: SEHNR and FQNEAQ (reference sequence). With 5 bases clipped from V and 3 bases from J, the junction kept 5 bases outside the gene matches. CDR3 length equals 14 residues. DNA for the CDR3: TGTGCCAGCAGCCCAGCGGGGGGAGGCTACGAGCAGTACTTC. Protein: CASSPAGGGYEQYF.

CDR3 DNA sequence: TGCAGTGCTAGGACAGACGAGCAGTACTTC. It codes for CSARTDEQYF. The chain employs TRBV20-1 and TRBJ2-7, with a possible D match to TRBD1 (5 bases). Germline V gene sequence: CDR1 DFQATT, CDR2 SNEGSKA (reference sequence). The V end was cut by 3 bases, the J end by 5 bases, with 5 bases between. The CDR3 totals 10 residues.

In its sample, this clone was seen once. The J gene is TRBJ2-2, the V gene TRBV9; TRBD2 matches 11 bases. The CDR3 loop spans 15 amino acids. Trimming took 3 bases from V and 4 from J; bases not matched to a gene: 2. CDR1 and CDR2 (germline): SGDLS, YYNGEE. The CDR3 loop reads CASSALAGATGELFF. The CDR3 DNA follows: TGTGCCAGCAGCGCACTAGCGGGAGCCACCGGGGAGCTGTTTTTT. Looking up the rest from reference TRBV9 and TRBJ2-2 gives the full variable domain: DSGVTQTPKHLITATGQRVTLRCSPRSGDLSVYWYQQSLDQGLQFLIQYYNGEERAKGNILERFSAQQFPDLHSELNLSSLELGDSALYFCASSALAGATGELFFGEGSRLTVL.

The chain links TRBV21-1 to TRBJ2-3; TRBD1, the D gene given by the table, was not confirmed from the DNA. TRBV21-1 is described as a pseudogene. The CDR3 spans 15 residues. The CDR3 DNA sequence: TGTGCCAGCAGGAGCGGACAGGACCGCACAGATACGCAGTATTTT. Translation: CASRSGQDRTDTQYF.

V is TRBV2 and J is TRBJ2-3, with 9 bases fitting TRBD1. V was clipped by 6 bases and J by 1 base; unmatched bases: 8. The CDR3 is 16 residues long. CDR1 and CDR2 (germline): SNHLY, FYNNEI. The CDR3 DNA reads as TGTGCCAGCAGGGCCGGGACAGGGATACGCACAGATACGCAGTATTTT. It translates to CASRAGTGIRTDTQYF. The variable domain in full, with the rest retrieved from reference TRBV2 and TRBJ2-3, is EPEVTQTPSHQVTQMGQEVILRCVPISNHLYFYWYRQILGQKVEFLVSFYNNEISEKSEIFDDQFSVERPDGSNFTLKIRSTKLEDSAMYFCASRAGTGIRTDTQYFGPGTRLTVL.

This chain joins TRBV15 and TRBJ1-5, with D perhaps TRBD1 (6 bases). The CDR3 consists of 16 residues. Between the trimmed V and J ends, which lost 1 base and 2 bases, there was a span of 12 bases. Germline-derived CDR1 and CDR2 are LNHNV and YYDKDF (reference sequence). The CDR3 region is CATSRGQGLGNQPQHF. The CDR3 coding sequence is TGTGCCACCAGCAGAGGGCAGGGGTTGGGCAATCAGCCCCAGCATTTT.

The chain couples TRBV28 to TRBJ2-2, with a tentative D call TRBD1 (6 bases). Trimming removed 4 bases at V and 2 bases at J, with 11 bases between. CDR1 and CDR2 (germline): MDHEN, SYDVKM. CDR3 size: 15 residues. The CDR3 sequence is CASSSTGYNTGELFF. The DNA for the CDR3 is TGTGCCAGCAGTTCGACAGGCTATAACACCGGGGAGCTGTTTTTT.

The V and J genes are TRBV21-1 and TRBJ2-7; the listed D gene, TRBD1, was not tested against the DNA. TRBV21-1 is deemed a pseudogene. The CDR3 is made up of 15 amino acids. The CDR3 reads CASSTLGQESYEQYF. The CDR3 DNA reads as TGTGCCAGCAGCACTCTTGGACAGGAGAGCTACGAGCAGTACTTC.

V gene TRBV12-3 or TRBV12-4 combines with J gene TRBJ2-5; unclear D gene. V was shortened by 1 base and J by 3 bases, with 6 bases between the two germline ends. The CDR3 runs to 13 residues. CDR3: CASSLGGKETQYF. For the CDR3, the DNA is TGTGCCAGCAGTTTAGGCGGAAAAGAGACCCAGTACTTC.

This sequence joins TRBV19 and TRBJ2-7; TRBD2 is a possible D gene (6 bases). Germline V gives CDR1 LNHDA, CDR2 SQIVND (reference sequence). The CDR3 is 14 residues long. V was trimmed by 3 bases and J by 0 bases, leaving 9 bases between them. This CDR3 is CASSMGAGSYEQYF. In DNA form, the CDR3 reads TGTGCCAGTAGTATGGGAGCGGGCTCCTACGAGCAGTACTTC.

This clone was detected only a few times. The chain combines TRBV5-1 with TRBJ2-1; no reliable D call. The CDR3 runs 15 residues. CDR1 is SGHRS and CDR2 is YFSETQ in the germline V gene. Trimming took off 0 bases at V and 4 bases at J, with 11 bases between the two ends. CDR3 DNA: TGCGCCAGCAGCTTGGCATCCCATCTATACAATGAGCAGTTCTTC. It translates to CASSLASHLYNEQFF.

This clone was seen more than once but under ten times. The chain uses TRBV7-9 and TRBJ2-7; 7 bases fit TRBD2. Trimming took 7 bases from V and 1 from J; bases not matched to a gene: 13. CDR3 length equals 16 residues. Germline V gene lookup returns CDR1 SEHNR and CDR2 FQNEAQ (reference sequence). CDR3 DNA sequence: TGTGCCAGCACCCCCCTTGTGTGGGGGGGTTCCTACGAGCAGTACTTC. The encoded protein is CASTPLVWGGSYEQYF.